This TCR beta chain was sequenced during a study of T cells after yellow fever vaccination. General observations from the study: Some clonotypes, a small share, were shared between CD4 and CD8 compartments. Abundant bulk-population clonotypes could contaminate the FACS-sorted repertoires. By day 5 rather than day 15, the secondary response had peaked, though it was weaker.

This clonotype has a count of ten or more. Its antigen is undetermined. Conversion of TCR transcripts into cDNA relied on 5'RACE template switching, which added a universal primer site and UMIs. TCRdb reprocessed the 5' RACE reads with MiXCR, giving one entry per CDR3 protein. The table has about 230,000 distinct CDR3 sequences, around 6.7% seen once; the top ten hold approximately 1.1%. The CDR3 contains 15 residues. Germline-derived CDR1 and CDR2 are SGHRS and YFSETQ. The V end lost 0 bases, the J end lost 0 bases, and 8 bases lay between the germline ends. The clonotype originates from a man aged 30 to 45 who received the YFV17D yellow fever vaccine. The starting material was CD4+ T cells sorted from PBMCs, obtained on the day of the yellow fever booster vaccination. The chain employs TRBV5-1 and TRBJ2-3; D not resolved. CDR3 sequence reads: CASSLGTVSTDTQYF. The CDR3, as DNA: TGCGCCAGCAGCTTGGGGACGGTCAGCACAGATACGCAGTATTTT.